The TCR beta chain under discussion was sequenced for a study of siplizumab effects on memory and regulatory T cells. Study observations and caveats: Roughly 80-95% of proliferating CD4+ or CD8+ clones defied assignment to a naive or memory phenotype. Unstimulated subsets captured only a minor fraction of alloreactive clones.

For this clone: Antigen: not known.

The assay looked at 80,000 to 100,000 TCR templates in each sample. The data were produced by immunoSEQ multiplex PCR, yet TCRdb's version contains in-frame clones alone and is incomplete. The repertoire holds more than 95,000 clones, with over 85% as singletons. This clonotype was sampled from a human donor in good health. The sample was Tregs sorted from blood.

CDR3 in amino acids: CASSSDRGALGNGYTF. CDR3 coding DNA: TGTGCCAGTAGTTCCGACAGGGGGGCGCTGGGAAATGGCTACACCTTC. The V call is TRBV19, the J call TRBJ1-2; 9 bases are a match to TRBD1. CDR3 size: 16 residues. CDR1 and CDR2 (germline): LNHDA, SQIVND (reference sequence). After removal of 5 bases from V and 6 bases from J, the junction contained 13 bases not matched to a gene.